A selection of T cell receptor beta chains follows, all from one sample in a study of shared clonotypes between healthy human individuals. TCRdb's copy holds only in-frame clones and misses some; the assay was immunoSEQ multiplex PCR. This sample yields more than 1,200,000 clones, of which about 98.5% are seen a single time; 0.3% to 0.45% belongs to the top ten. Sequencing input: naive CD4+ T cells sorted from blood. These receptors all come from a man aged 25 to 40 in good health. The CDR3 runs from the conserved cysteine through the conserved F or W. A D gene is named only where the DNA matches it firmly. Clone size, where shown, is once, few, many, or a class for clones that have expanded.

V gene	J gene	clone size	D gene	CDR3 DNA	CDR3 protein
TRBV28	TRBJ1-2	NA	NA	TGTGCCAGCAGACTGACTAATGGCTACACCTTC	CASRLTNGYTF
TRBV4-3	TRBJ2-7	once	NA	TGCGCCAGCAGCCAAGATTTTAGTAGGGACGAGCAGTACTTC	CASSQDFSRDEQYF
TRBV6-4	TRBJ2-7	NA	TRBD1	TGTGCCAGCAGGCGGGAGGACAGGGGGCTATACGAGCAGTACTTC	CASRREDRGLYEQYF
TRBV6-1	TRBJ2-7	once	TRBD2	TGTGCCAGCAGCCCCCGGGACTACCCCTCTTACGAGCAGTACTTC	CASSPRDYPSYEQYF
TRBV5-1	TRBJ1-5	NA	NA	TGCGCCAGCAGCCCTTTCCCGGGATCAGAACAGCCCCAGCATTTT	CASSPFPGSEQPQHF
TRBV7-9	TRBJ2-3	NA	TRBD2	TGTGCCAGCAGCTCCACCTCGGGACTAGCGGGAACTAGCACAGATACGCAGTATTTT	CASSSTSGLAGTSTDTQYF
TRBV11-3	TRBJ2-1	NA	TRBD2	TGTGCCAGCAGCTCGGGACTAGTCGGGGTCGGAAGCAATGAGCAGTTCTTC	CASSSGLVGVGSNEQFF
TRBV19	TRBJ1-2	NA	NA	TGTGCCAGTAGCCACACAGAAAGGGGGTCGAAAGGCTACACCTTC	CASSHTERGSKGYTF
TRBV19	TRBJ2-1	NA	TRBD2	TGTGCCAGTAGTATAGGCCGGGGACTAGCGGGAGGAAGCTCCTACAATGAGCAGTTCTTC	CASSIGRGLAGGSSYNEQFF
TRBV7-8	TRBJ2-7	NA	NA	TGTGCCAGCAACCTGCTCCCCCTATACGAGCAGTACTTC	CASNLLPLYEQYF
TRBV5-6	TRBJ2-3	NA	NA	TGTGCCAGCAGCTCTATTGACACAGATACGCAGTATTTT	CASSSIDTDTQYF
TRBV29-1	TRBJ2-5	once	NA	TGCAGCGTTGATCTAGAGACCCAGTACTTC	CSVDLETQYF
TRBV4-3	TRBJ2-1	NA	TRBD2	TGCGCCAGCAGCCAAGAGGCCGGAGGGGTAGCGGGGAGACACAATGAGCAGTTCTTC	CASSQEAGGVAGRHNEQFF
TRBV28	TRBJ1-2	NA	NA	TGTGCCAGCAGTTTATACGGGTTTGACTACACCTTC	CASSLYGFDYTF
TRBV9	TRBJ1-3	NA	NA	TGTGCCAGCAGCGGGACAGCGAGAAACACCATATATTTT	CASSGTARNTIYF
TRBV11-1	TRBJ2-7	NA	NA	TGTGCCAGCAGCAAGCGGGCCGGCTCCTACGAGCAGTACTTC	CASSKRAGSYEQYF
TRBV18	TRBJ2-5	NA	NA	TGTGCCAGCTCACCAGGGAACCCCAACCTAGGAGAGACCCAGTACTTC	CASSPGNPNLGETQYF
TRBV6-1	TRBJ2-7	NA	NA	TGTGCCAGCCACCCTAGCACCTACGAGCAGTACTTC	CASHPSTYEQYF